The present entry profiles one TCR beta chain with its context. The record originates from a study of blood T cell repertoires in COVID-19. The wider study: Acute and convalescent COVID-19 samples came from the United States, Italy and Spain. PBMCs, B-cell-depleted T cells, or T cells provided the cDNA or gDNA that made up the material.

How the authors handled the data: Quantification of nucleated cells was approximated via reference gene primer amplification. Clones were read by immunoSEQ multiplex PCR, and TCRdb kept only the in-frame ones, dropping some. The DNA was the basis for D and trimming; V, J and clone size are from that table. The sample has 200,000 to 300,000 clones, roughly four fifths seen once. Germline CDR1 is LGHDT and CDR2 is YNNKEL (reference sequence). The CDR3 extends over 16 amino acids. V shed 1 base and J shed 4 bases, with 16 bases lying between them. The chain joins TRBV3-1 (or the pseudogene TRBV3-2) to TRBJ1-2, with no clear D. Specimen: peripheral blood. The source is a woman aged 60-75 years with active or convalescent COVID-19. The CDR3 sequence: CASSQVGHKGGYGYTF. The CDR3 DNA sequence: TGTGCCAGCAGCCAAGTAGGGCATAAGGGAGGCTATGGCTACACCTTC.